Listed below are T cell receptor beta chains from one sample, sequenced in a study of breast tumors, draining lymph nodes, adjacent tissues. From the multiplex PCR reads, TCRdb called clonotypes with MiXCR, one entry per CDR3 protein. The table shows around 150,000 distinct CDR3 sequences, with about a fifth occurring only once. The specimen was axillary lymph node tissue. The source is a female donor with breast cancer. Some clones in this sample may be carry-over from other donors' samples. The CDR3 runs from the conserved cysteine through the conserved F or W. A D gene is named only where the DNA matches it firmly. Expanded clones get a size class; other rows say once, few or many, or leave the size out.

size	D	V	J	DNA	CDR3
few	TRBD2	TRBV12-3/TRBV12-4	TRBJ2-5	TGTGCCAGCAGCTTCTCTAGCGGGAGACCGCAAGAGACCCAGTACTTC	CASSFSSGRPQETQYF
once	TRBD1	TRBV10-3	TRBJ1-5	TGTGCCATCAGTGAGTCGCAGGGGGGAGGGAGCAATCAGCCCCAGCATTTT	CAISESQGGGSNQPQHF
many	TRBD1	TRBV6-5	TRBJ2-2	TGTGCCAGCAGTCGGGACAGTGACACCGGGGAGCTGTTTTTT	CASSRDSDTGELFF
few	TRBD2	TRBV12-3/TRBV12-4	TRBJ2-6	TGTGCCAGCAGTCCACGGGGAGGGGCGAGTGGGGCCAACGTCCTGACTTTC	CASSPRGGASGANVLTF
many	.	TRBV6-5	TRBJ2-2	TGTGCCAGCAGTTACTCCCGCGCGAACACCGGGGAGCTGTTTTTT	CASSYSRANTGELFF
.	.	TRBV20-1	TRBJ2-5	TGCAGTGCTAGAGATGAGCGGATCCTGTGCCAAGAGATCCAGTACTTC	CSARDERILCQEIQYF
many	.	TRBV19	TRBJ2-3	TGTGCCAGTAGTGGGAACACGGGAAAAGCTACGAATTTT	CASSGNTGKATNF
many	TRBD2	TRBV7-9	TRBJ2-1	TGTGCCAGCAGCTTAGGGGGGACTAGCGGATCCTACAATGAGCAGTTCTTC	CASSLGGTSGSYNEQFF
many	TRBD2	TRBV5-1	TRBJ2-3	TGCGCCAGCCGCCTTAGCGGGCCCGGAGATACGCAGTATTTT	CASRLSGPGDTQYF
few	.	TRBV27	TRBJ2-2	TGTGCCAGCAGTTCAGGGCCAGACGCGAACACCGGGGAGCTGTTTTTT	CASSSGPDANTGELFF
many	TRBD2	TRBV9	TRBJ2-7	TGTGCCAGCAGGCCCGGGCTAGCGGGAGCCGAGCAGTACTTC	CASRPGLAGAEQYF
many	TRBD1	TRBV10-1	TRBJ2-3	TGCGCCAGCCAGGGGGTAGTTCGCGATACGCAGTATTTT	CASQGVVRDTQYF
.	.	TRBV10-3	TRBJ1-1	TGTGCCATCAGTGACAGGGCAATGAACACTGAAGCTTTCTTT	CAISDRAMNTEAFF
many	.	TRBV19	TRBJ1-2	TGTGCCAGTAGTTCATCGGGCGGTAACTATGGCTACACCTTC	CASSSSGGNYGYTF
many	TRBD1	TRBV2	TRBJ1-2	TGTGCCAGCAGTGCCGGACAGGGGGCTCTTGTCTATGGCTACACCTTC	CASSAGQGALVYGYTF
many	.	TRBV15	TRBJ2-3	TGTGCCACCAGCAGAGATAGGCGGAGCCTCACAGATACGCAGTATTTT	CATSRDRRSLTDTQYF
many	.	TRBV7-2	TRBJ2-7	TGTGCCAGCAGCATACAGGGTCTCAGCTCCTACGAGCAGTACTTC	CASSIQGLSSYEQYF
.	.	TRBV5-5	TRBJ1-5	TGTGCCAGCAGCTTGGAGCCAGGGGTTGGAAGCAATCAGCCCCAGCATTTT	CASSLEPGVGSNQPQHF
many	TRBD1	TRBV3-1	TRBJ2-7	TGTGCCAGCAGCCAAATCGGACAGGCATCCTACGAGCAGTACTTC	CASSQIGQASYEQYF
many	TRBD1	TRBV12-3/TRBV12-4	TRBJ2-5	TGTGCCAGCAGTTTTTTGGGAAAGGGGGCTAAAGAGACCCAGTACTTC	CASSFLGKGAKETQYF
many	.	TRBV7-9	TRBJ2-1	TGTGCCAGCAGCTTCAACTCCGGGGGTGAGCAGTTCTTC	CASSFNSGGEQFF
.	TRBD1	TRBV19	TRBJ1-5	TGTGCCAGTAGACCTCCCGACAGGGGGCACAATCAGCCCCAGCATTTT	CASRPPDRGHNQPQHF
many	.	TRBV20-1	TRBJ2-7	TGCAGTGCTCGAGCTGCCTGGAACGAGCAGTACTTC	CSARAAWNEQYF
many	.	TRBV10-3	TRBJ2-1	TGTGCCATCAGGGGCATCTGGGATGAGCAGTTCTTC	CAIRGIWDEQFF
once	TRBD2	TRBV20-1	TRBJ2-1	TGCAGTGCTACTAGGACTAGCGGGAACAATGAGCAGTTCTTC	CSATRTSGNNEQFF
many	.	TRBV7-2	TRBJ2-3	TGTGCCAGCAGCTTACTGGCGGGGTCTAGCACAGATACGCAGTATTTT	CASSLLAGSSTDTQYF
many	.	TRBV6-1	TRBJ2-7	TGTGCCAGTGGCCCCCTGTCATCCTACGAGCAGTACTTC	CASGPLSSYEQYF